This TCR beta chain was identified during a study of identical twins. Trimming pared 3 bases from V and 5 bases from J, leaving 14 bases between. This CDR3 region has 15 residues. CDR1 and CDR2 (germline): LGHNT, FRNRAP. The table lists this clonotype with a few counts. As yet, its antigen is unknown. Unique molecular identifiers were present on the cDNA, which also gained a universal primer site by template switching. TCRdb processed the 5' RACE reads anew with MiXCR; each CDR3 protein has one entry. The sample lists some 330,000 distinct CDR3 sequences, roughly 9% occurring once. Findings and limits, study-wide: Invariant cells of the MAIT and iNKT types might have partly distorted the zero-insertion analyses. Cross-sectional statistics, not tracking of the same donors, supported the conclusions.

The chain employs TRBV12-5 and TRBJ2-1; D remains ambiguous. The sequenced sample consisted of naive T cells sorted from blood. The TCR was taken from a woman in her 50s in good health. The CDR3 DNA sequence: TGTGCTAGTGGTTTAGGACGCTCCCATGACAATGAGCAGTTCTTC. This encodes CASGLGRSHDNEQFF.